This T cell receptor beta chain was profiled in a study of control samples from healthy donors and cancer patients. Germline values: CDR1 SEHNR, CDR2 FQNEAQ (reference sequence). This CDR3 region has 16 residues. Germline trimming cut 4 bases from V and 0 bases from J; bases unmatched to any gene: 8. Measured with immunoSEQ multiplex PCR; TCRdb has only the in-frame clones, and not every one. The sample carries some 130,000 clones, more than 80% recorded once. This sequence originates from a man aged 35-49 years in good health. This chain joins TRBV7-9 and TRBJ2-7; 8 bases are shared with TRBD2. Sequencing used blood. As DNA, the CDR3 is TGTGCCAGCAGCTCCATTAGCGGGGCGCTCTCCTACGAGCAGTACTTC. It translates to CASSSISGALSYEQYF.